This is a list of T cell receptor beta chains from one sample in a study of T cell repertoires in cytomegalovirus infection. Via MiXCR, TCRdb re-called the reads, giving one row per CDR3 protein. The repertoire holds more than 250,000 distinct CDR3 sequences, with roughly an eighth as singletons. The specimen was PBMCs. These receptors all come from a human donor in good health (CMV status not recorded). Some clones in this sample may be carry-over from other donors' samples. The CDR3 runs from the conserved cysteine through the conserved F or W. Fields, in order: J gene, V gene, D gene, clone size, CDR3 protein, CDR3 DNA. A D gene is named only where the DNA matches it firmly. Size is omitted from some rows. Given values are once, few, many or a class for expanded clones.

J gene: TRBJ1-2
V gene: TRBV7-6
D gene: -
clone size: many
CDR3 protein: CASSLRPGQEGGYTF
CDR3 DNA: TGTGCCAGCAGCTTACGGCCGGGGCAGGAGGGTGGCTACACCTTC

J gene: TRBJ2-5
V gene: TRBV20-1
D gene: -
clone size: many
CDR3 protein: CSERSGFQETQYF
CDR3 DNA: TGCAGTGAACGTAGCGGCTTCCAAGAGACCCAGTACTTC

J gene: TRBJ2-1
V gene: TRBV5-6
D gene: -
clone size: -
CDR3 protein: CASKKEFGGQGSGEQFF
CDR3 DNA: TGTGCCAGCAAAAAGGAGTTTGGAGGGCAGGGAAGCGGTGAGCAGTTCTTC

J gene: TRBJ2-3
V gene: TRBV25-1
D gene: -
clone size: -
CDR3 protein: CATRPRGKDTQYF
CDR3 DNA: TGTGCCACTCGTCCCCGGGGCAAAGATACGCAGTATTTT

J gene: TRBJ2-3
V gene: TRBV28
D gene: -
clone size: -
CDR3 protein: CASSFYPTDTQYF
CDR3 DNA: TGTGCCAGCAGTTTTTATCCCACAGATACGCAGTATTTT

J gene: TRBJ2-1
V gene: TRBV20-1
D gene: TRBD2
clone size: few
CDR3 protein: CSARDSGDREQFF
CDR3 DNA: TGCAGTGCTAGAGATAGCGGGGATCGTGAGCAGTTCTTC

J gene: TRBJ2-1
V gene: TRBV6-5
D gene: TRBD2
clone size: -
CDR3 protein: CASSRSFTSGPYNEQFF
CDR3 DNA: TGTGCCAGCAGCCGAAGTTTCACTAGCGGTCCCTACAATGAGCAGTTCTTC

J gene: TRBJ2-1
V gene: TRBV6-2/TRBV6-3
D gene: -
clone size: many
CDR3 protein: CASSYPKGIGYNEQFF
CDR3 DNA: TGTGCCAGCAGTTACCCGAAGGGGATAGGGTACAATGAGCAGTTCTTC

J gene: TRBJ2-4
V gene: TRBV20-1
D gene: -
clone size: few
CDR3 protein: CSARGQILAKNIQYF
CDR3 DNA: TGCAGTGCTAGGGGCCAAATATTAGCCAAAAACATTCAGTACTTC

J gene: TRBJ1-5
V gene: TRBV28
D gene: -
clone size: -
CDR3 protein: CASNPGPGNNQPQHF
CDR3 DNA: TGTGCCAGCAATCCGGGTCCAGGGAATAATCAGCCCCAGCATTTT

J gene: TRBJ2-3
V gene: TRBV7-2
D gene: -
clone size: many
CDR3 protein: CASSPAGTDTQYF
CDR3 DNA: TGTGCCAGCAGCCCAGCGGGTACAGATACGCAGTATTTT

J gene: TRBJ1-2
V gene: TRBV5-6
D gene: -
clone size: many
CDR3 protein: CASIKLEAHGGYTF
CDR3 DNA: TGTGCCAGCATCAAATTGGAAGCCCATGGAGGCTACACCTTC

J gene: TRBJ2-7
V gene: TRBV29-1
D gene: -
clone size: -
CDR3 protein: CSVERSYEQYF
CDR3 DNA: TGCAGCGTTGAACGTTCTTACGAGCAGTACTTC

J gene: TRBJ1-4
V gene: TRBV25-1
D gene: -
clone size: -
CDR3 protein: CASGDAGSIEKLFF
CDR3 DNA: TGTGCCAGCGGGGACGCAGGATCGATTGAAAAACTGTTTTTT

J gene: TRBJ1-6
V gene: TRBV7-6
D gene: TRBD1
clone size: few
CDR3 protein: CASSLARGTGLGPGSYNSPLHF
CDR3 DNA: TGTGCCAGCAGCTTAGCGCGGGGGACAGGGCTCGGTCCGGGCTCCTATAATTCACCCCTCCACTTT

J gene: TRBJ2-7
V gene: TRBV27
D gene: -
clone size: -
CDR3 protein: CASSLSQGTTPREQYF
CDR3 DNA: TGTGCCAGCAGTTTATCGCAGGGGACCACGCCCCGCGAGCAGTACTTC

J gene: TRBJ2-7
V gene: TRBV29-1
D gene: -
clone size: few
CDR3 protein: CSVGTYSSYEQYF
CDR3 DNA: TGCAGCGTAGGGACTTATAGCTCCTACGAGCAGTACTTC

J gene: TRBJ2-3
V gene: TRBV14
D gene: TRBD2
clone size: -
CDR3 protein: CASSHGLAGGTQYF
CDR3 DNA: TGTGCCAGCAGCCATGGACTAGCGGGGGGTACGCAGTATTTT

J gene: TRBJ2-2
V gene: TRBV29-1
D gene: -
clone size: -
CDR3 protein: CSVRTRGGELFF
CDR3 DNA: TGCAGCGTTAGGACCCGCGGCGGGGAGCTGTTTTTT

J gene: TRBJ2-3
V gene: TRBV7-9
D gene: -
clone size: many
CDR3 protein: CASSSTRGTDTQYF
CDR3 DNA: TGTGCCAGCAGTTCGACTAGGGGCACAGATACGCAGTATTTT

J gene: TRBJ1-1
V gene: TRBV7-2
D gene: -
clone size: many
CDR3 protein: CASSFDLGSDTEAFF
CDR3 DNA: TGTGCCAGCAGCTTTGACTTGGGGAGCGACACTGAAGCTTTCTTT

J gene: TRBJ2-7
V gene: TRBV7-3
D gene: -
clone size: many
CDR3 protein: CASSLAGGDSYEQYF
CDR3 DNA: TGTGCCAGCAGCTTAGCCGGCGGGGACTCCTACGAGCAGTACTTC

J gene: TRBJ2-4
V gene: TRBV7-9
D gene: -
clone size: many
CDR3 protein: CASSLYRASAKNIQYF
CDR3 DNA: TGTGCCAGCAGCTTATACAGGGCATCTGCCAAAAACATTCAGTACTTC

J gene: TRBJ2-3
V gene: TRBV7-2
D gene: -
clone size: -
CDR3 protein: CASSLGTIRTDTQYF
CDR3 DNA: TGTGCCAGCAGCTTAGGAACTATACGCACAGATACGCAGTATTTT

J gene: TRBJ2-7
V gene: TRBV7-8
D gene: TRBD1
clone size: many
CDR3 protein: CASSYTGTGRYEQYF
CDR3 DNA: TGTGCCAGCAGCTATACCGGGACAGGGCGCTACGAGCAGTACTTC

J gene: TRBJ1-6
V gene: TRBV11-2
D gene: -
clone size: many
CDR3 protein: CASSSGQSSYNSPLHF
CDR3 DNA: TGTGCCAGCAGCTCCGGACAGAGCTCCTATAATTCACCCCTCCACTTT

J gene: TRBJ2-3
V gene: TRBV6-2/TRBV6-3
D gene: -
clone size: -
CDR3 protein: CASKRPMGTDTQYF
CDR3 DNA: TGTGCCAGCAAACGTCCGATGGGAACAGATACGCAGTATTTT

J gene: TRBJ2-2
V gene: TRBV5-1
D gene: -
clone size: few
CDR3 protein: CASSSDRVTVGELFF
CDR3 DNA: TGCGCCAGCAGCTCCGACAGAGTAACCGTCGGGGAGCTGTTTTTT

J gene: TRBJ2-3
V gene: TRBV2
D gene: -
clone size: few
CDR3 protein: CASSELGGGVADTQYF
CDR3 DNA: TGTGCCAGCAGTGAATTGGGGGGGGGCGTGGCAGATACGCAGTATTTT

J gene: TRBJ1-6
V gene: TRBV6-1
D gene: TRBD1
clone size: few
CDR3 protein: CASSHSGTGGYSPLHF
CDR3 DNA: TGTGCCAGCAGTCACTCCGGGACAGGGGGTTACTCACCCCTCCACTTT